This TCR beta chain came from a study of cytotoxic CD8 clonotypes in ibrutinib-treated CLL. This table comes from immunoSEQ multiplex PCR, and its TCRdb copy is limited to in-frame clones, with some not included. The sample consists of around 53,000 clones, 50% to 60% of them appearing once. V lost 0 bases and J lost 2; bases outside the gene matches: 2. CDR3 length: 15 amino acids. The V gene's germline CDR1 is GTSNPN and CDR2 SVGIG (reference sequence). As concerns this clone: Its antigen is not known.

Study-wide results and limits: On treatment, the uncommon public clonotypes contracted or remained stable.

The receptor was isolated from a human donor with chronic lymphocytic leukemia. This chain connects TRBV30 to TRBJ2-3; 10 nucleotides agree with TRBD2. The sample consisted of PBMCs, taken at disease progression, from a patient treated with ibrutinib. CDR3 sequence: CAWSVGLADTDTQYF. CDR3 nucleotide sequence: TGTGCCTGGAGTGTAGGACTAGCGGACACAGATACGCAGTATTTT.